The 14 T cell receptor beta chains below all came from one sample that was sequenced in a study of cytomegalovirus exposure and HLA in healthy donors. Primers for the PCR totalled 60 Vbeta and 13 Jbeta. The assay was immunoSEQ multiplex PCR, and TCRdb's table has in-frame clones only and misses some. The profile covers around 70,000 clones, with 72% appearing a single time and about 12% taken by the ten largest. The specimen was PBMCs. These receptors were collected from a woman aged 40 to 50 in good health and CMV-seropositive.

Note on this clone: Mismatch with germline at one junction end may stem from a read error. This rearrangement joins TRBV7-9 to TRBJ1-2; possible D gene TRBD1, 5 bases. CDR1 and CDR2 (germline): SEHNR, FQNEAQ (reference sequence). This CDR3 has 16 amino acids. CDR3 DNA sequence: TGTTCCAGCAGCTTACCAATGGCATTCCAGGGCCATGGCTACACCTTC. It codes for CSSSLPMAFQGHGYTF. The entire variable domain, with the rest obtained from reference TRBV7-9 and TRBJ1-2, is as follows: DTGVSQNPRHKITKRGQNVTFRCDPISEHNRLYWYRQTLGQGPEFLTYFQNEAQLEKSRLLSDRFSAERPKGSFSTLEIQRTEQGDSAMYLCSSSLPMAFQGHGYTFGSGTRLTVV.

This clone was seen only a few times. The V gene is TRBV6-1, the J gene TRBJ1-6, with TRBD1 identical over 9 bases. The CDR3 extends over 20 amino acids. Germline loops: CDR1 MNHNS, CDR2 SASEGT. V gave up 2 bases and J gave up 0 bases; unmatched junction bases: 11. The CDR3 loop reads CASSEKPGQGFGSYNSPLHF. The CDR3 nucleotides read TGTGCCAGCAGTGAAAAACCGGGACAGGGATTCGGCTCCTATAATTCACCCCTCCACTTT.

J is TRBJ1-2 and V is TRBV19; D gene ambiguous. Germline values: CDR1 LNHDA, CDR2 SQIVND (reference sequence). CDR3 length: 16 residues. V gave up 3 bases and J gave up 0 bases, with 14 bases separating them. The CDR3 coding sequence is TGTGCCAGTAGTATCGGAGGGCCGATGGCTAACTATGGCTACACCTTC. This encodes CASSIGGPMANYGYTF.

The V and J genes are TRBV5-6 and TRBJ2-7, with D possibly being TRBD2 (5 bases). The CDR3 is 14 amino acids. Germline CDR1 is SGHDT and CDR2 is YYEEEE. Trimming took off 4 bases at V and 2 bases at J, with 13 bases between the two ends. The CDR3 DNA reads as TGTGCCAGCAGCCCGAGGGTTGGGGCCTACGAGCAGTACTTC. Protein sequence: CASSPRVGAYEQYF.

The V call is TRBV6-4, the J call TRBJ2-2; TRBD2 matches 10 bases. This CDR3 is built from 15 residues. Germline loops: CDR1 MRHNA, CDR2 SNTAGT. Trimming cost V 3 bases and J 6 bases; bases outside gene matches: 4. The CDR3 loop reads CASSEASGGPGELFF. The CDR3 DNA reads TGTGCCAGCAGTGAAGCTAGCGGGGGCCCCGGGGAGCTGTTTTTT.

The rearrangement uses TRBV5-1 and TRBJ2-5; 9 positions agree with TRBD2. The ends lost 4 bases at V and 5 bases at J; junction bases unmatched: 15. The CDR3 is made up of 17 amino acids. The V gene's germline CDR1 is SGHRS and CDR2 YFSETQ. DNA of the CDR3: TGCGCCAGCAGCCCCTTTCGCGAGGCGGGGGGGCCGGAGACCCAGTACTTC. Residues: CASSPFREAGGPETQYF.

The table lists this clone with a few counts. The V gene is TRBV4-2, the J gene TRBJ2-3; 7 bases agree with TRBD1. The germline V gene has CDR1 LGHNA and CDR2 YNFKEQ. There are 16 residues in the CDR3. With V trimmed by 0 bases and J by 2 bases, 5 bases remained unmatched. CDR3 region: CASSQDRGGNTDTQYF. The CDR3 nucleotides are TGTGCCAGCAGCCAAGATCGAGGGGGCAACACAGATACGCAGTATTTT.

This clone was seen only a few times. The chain couples TRBV14 to TRBJ2-2, with D unresolved. This CDR3 has 14 amino acids. Trimming cost V 5 bases and J 4 bases, with 11 bases left between them. The germline gives CDR1 SGHDN, CDR2 FVKESK. The CDR3 sequence: CASSSYGGTGELFF. CDR3 nucleotide sequence: TGTGCCAGCAGCTCGTACGGTGGCACCGGGGAGCTGTTTTTT.

This sequence joins TRBV2 and TRBJ1-4; D not certain. Germline-derived CDR1 and CDR2 are SNHLY and FYNNEI. This CDR3 region has 15 residues. Trimming removed 7 bases at V and 8 bases at J, with 20 bases between. The CDR3 loop reads CASILSGPLGEKLFF. In DNA form, the CDR3 reads TGTGCCAGCATCTTAAGCGGACCCCTGGGGGAAAAACTGTTTTTT.

The chain carries TRBV29-1 and TRBJ2-6; 10 nucleotides align to TRBD2. The CDR3 runs 17 residues. Trimming took 2 bases from V and 0 from J; bases not matched to a gene: 4. Germline V gene data show CDR1 as SQVTM and CDR2 as ANQGSEA. The CDR3 nucleotides read TGCAGCGTTGAACTAGCGGGGGACGCCTCTGGGGCCAACGTCCTGACTTTC. Protein sequence: CSVELAGDASGANVLTF.

V is TRBV7-6 and J is TRBJ1-1; possibly TRBD1 for D (5 bases). CDR1 and CDR2 from the germline V gene are SGHVS and FNYEAQ. Trimming left V 1 base short and J 1 base short, with 10 bases between. This CDR3 region has 15 residues. This chain's CDR3 is CASSLGVGGNTEAFF. The CDR3 coding sequence is TGTGCCAGCAGCTTAGGGGTGGGGGGGAACACTGAAGCTTTCTTT.

The CDR3 loop reads CASSNYDRDGSDTQYF. The CDR3 DNA is TGTGCCAGTAGTAATTACGACAGGGATGGTTCAGATACGCAGTATTTT. This rearrangement joins TRBV19 to TRBJ2-3, with 7 bases lining up with TRBD1. CDR3 length: 16 amino acids. Germline V gene sequence: CDR1 LNHDA, CDR2 SQIVND (reference sequence). Trimming took 4 bases from V and 4 from J; bases not matched to a gene: 11.

The chain couples TRBV7-8 to TRBJ1-5; no firm D call. Germline V CDR1 and CDR2: SGHVS, FQNEAQ. Trimming shortened V by 3 bases and J by 9 bases, and 9 bases separated the two germline ends. The CDR3 length is 12 residues. The chain's CDR3 is CASSFGGWPQHF. For the CDR3, the DNA is TGTGCCAGCAGCTTTGGAGGTTGGCCCCAGCATTTT.

V and J are TRBV2 and TRBJ2-1; 7 bases line up with TRBD2. This CDR3 spans 13 amino acids. In germline, CDR1 is SNHLY, CDR2 FYNNEI. Unmatched junction bases numbered 9, after V lost 8 bases and J lost 8 bases. CDR3 residues: CASLGLGAYEQFF. As DNA, the CDR3 is TGTGCCAGCTTAGGACTAGGGGCTTATGAGCAGTTCTTC.